One sample yielded the 5 T cell receptor beta chains listed below, sequenced in a study of T cell responses to AZD1222 COVID-19 vaccine. The table came from immunoSEQ multiplex PCR; TCRdb's copy has only in-frame clones and leaves some out. The table lists approximately 130,000 clones, roughly 87% of them singletons, with 4.5% to 6.5% in the top ten. The sequences come from peripheral blood, collected 28 days after the second AZD1222 dose. The receptors were gathered from an adult who received the AZD1222 COVID-19 vaccine.

The chain joins TRBV7-2 to TRBJ2-1; D not certain. The CDR3 runs to 14 residues. Trimming left V 2 bases short and J 7 bases short, with 12 bases between. Germline V lookup: CDR1 SGHTA, CDR2 FQGNSA. DNA of the CDR3: TGTGCCAGCAGCTTAAGGCAGGATGGGAATGAGCAGTTCTTC. Amino acids: CASSLRQDGNEQFF. The full variable domain, completed using reference TRBV7-2 and TRBJ2-1, is GAGVSQSPSNKVTEKGKDVELRCDPISGHTALYWYRQSLGQGLEFLIYFQGNSAPDKSGLPSDRFSAERTGGSVSTLTIQRTQQEDSAVYLCASSLRQDGNEQFFGPGTRLTVL.

This chain links TRBV4-2 with TRBJ2-1; TRBD1 matches 9 bases. Trimming took 4 bases from V and 6 from J; bases not matched to a gene: 10. The CDR3 has 16 residues. Germline lookup yields CDR1 LGHNA and CDR2 YNFKEQ. DNA of the CDR3: TGTGCCAGCAGCCGCATCTCGGGACAGGGTCCCAATGAGCAGTTCTTC. Translation: CASSRISGQGPNEQFF.

This chain connects TRBV5-5 to TRBJ1-4; D gene unclear. Per the germline V gene, CDR1 is SGHKS and CDR2 is YYEKEE (reference sequence). V lost 1 base, J lost 6 bases, and 13 bases lay in between. The CDR3 runs 15 residues. CDR3 sequence: CASSLMGNLDEKLFF. Written as DNA, the CDR3 is TGTGCCAGCAGCTTGATGGGGAATCTTGATGAAAAACTGTTTTTT.

This clone has a handful of counts. The chain is built from TRBV28 and TRBJ1-6, with D perhaps TRBD1 (6 bases). This CDR3 is built from 16 residues. Trimming shortened V by 6 bases and J by 7 bases, and 19 bases separated the two germline ends. Germline V CDR1 and CDR2: MDHEN, SYDVKM. The CDR3 region has the DNA TGTGCCAGCAGCACAAGGGGACAAAGGAAGAATTCACCCCTCCACTTT. Protein: CASSTRGQRKNSPLHF.

The chain couples TRBV7-8 to TRBJ1-2; 7 bases agree with TRBD1. Germline-derived CDR1 and CDR2 are SGHVS and FQNEAQ. Losses at the gene ends were 1 base for V and 5 bases for J; bases not matched to a gene: 7. This CDR3 region has 15 residues. The chain's CDR3 is CASSLGTGGAYGYTF. The CDR3 nucleotides are TGTGCCAGCAGCTTAGGGACAGGTGGAGCATATGGCTACACCTTC.